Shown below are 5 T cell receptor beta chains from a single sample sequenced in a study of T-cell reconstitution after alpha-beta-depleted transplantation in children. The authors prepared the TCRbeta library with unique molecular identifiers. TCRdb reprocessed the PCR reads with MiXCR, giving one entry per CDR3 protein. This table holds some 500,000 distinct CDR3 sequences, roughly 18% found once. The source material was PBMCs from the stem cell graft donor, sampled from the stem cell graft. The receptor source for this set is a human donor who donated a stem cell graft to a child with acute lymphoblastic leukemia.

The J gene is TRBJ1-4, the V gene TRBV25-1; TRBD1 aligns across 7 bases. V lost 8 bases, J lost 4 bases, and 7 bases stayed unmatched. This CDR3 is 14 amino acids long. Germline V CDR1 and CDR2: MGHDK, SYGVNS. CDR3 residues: CASAKTGLNEKLFF. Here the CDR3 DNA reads TGTGCCAGCGCCAAGACAGGGCTTAATGAAAAACTGTTTTTT.

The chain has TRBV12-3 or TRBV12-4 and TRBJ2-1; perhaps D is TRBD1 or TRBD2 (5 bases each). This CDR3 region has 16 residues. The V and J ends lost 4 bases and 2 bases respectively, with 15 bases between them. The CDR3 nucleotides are TGTGCCAGCAGTTCCCCGTCCGGGACGACCTACAATGAGCAGTTCTTC. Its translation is CASSSPSGTTYNEQFF.

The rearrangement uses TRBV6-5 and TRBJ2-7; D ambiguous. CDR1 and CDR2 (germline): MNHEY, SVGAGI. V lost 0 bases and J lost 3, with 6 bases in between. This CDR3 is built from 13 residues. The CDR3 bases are TGTGCCAGCAGTTACTCGCCCAGCTACGAGCAGTACTTC. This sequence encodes CASSYSPSYEQYF.

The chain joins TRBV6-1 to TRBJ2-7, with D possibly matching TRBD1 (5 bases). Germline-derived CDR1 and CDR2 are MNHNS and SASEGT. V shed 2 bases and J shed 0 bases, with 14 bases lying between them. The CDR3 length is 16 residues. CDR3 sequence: CASSEPGHAVSYEQYF. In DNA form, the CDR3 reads TGTGCCAGCAGTGAACCCGGACACGCGGTCTCCTACGAGCAGTACTTC.

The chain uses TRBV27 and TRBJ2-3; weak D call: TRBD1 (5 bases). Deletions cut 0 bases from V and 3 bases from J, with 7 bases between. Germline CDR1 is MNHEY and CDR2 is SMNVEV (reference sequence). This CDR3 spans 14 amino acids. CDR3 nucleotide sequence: TGTGCCAGCAGTTTATCGACAGATACAGATACGCAGTATTTT. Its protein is CASSLSTDTDTQYF.